The sequence of this T cell receptor (beta chain) was determined in a study of vaccination and CD4 T cells after COVID-19. In the case of this clonotype: Its antigen is unidentified.

The CDR3 is 15 amino acids. CDR1 and CDR2 (germline): SNHLY, FYNNEI. Trimming stripped 4 bases from V and 8 bases from J, with 20 bases between. The Oncomine TCR Beta short-read assay was applied to DNA of cultured CD4+ T cells. TCRdb reprocessed the PCR reads with MiXCR, giving one entry per CDR3 protein. The data contain about 8,000 distinct CDR3 sequences, 51% of them singletons. Regarding treatment: roughly 10-day PBMC culture with coronavirus spike peptide pools or control peptides (ViraFEST assay). Sequenced: CD4+ T cells from blood, cultured in vitro. This TCR derives from a human donor who had recovered from COVID-19. The chain couples TRBV2 to TRBJ1-2; tentative D call: TRBD1 (5 bases). CDR3 sequence: CASSGVTGSPGGYTF. CDR3 nucleotides: TGTGCCAGCAGTGGGGTTACAGGCTCCCCGGGGGGCTACACCTTC.